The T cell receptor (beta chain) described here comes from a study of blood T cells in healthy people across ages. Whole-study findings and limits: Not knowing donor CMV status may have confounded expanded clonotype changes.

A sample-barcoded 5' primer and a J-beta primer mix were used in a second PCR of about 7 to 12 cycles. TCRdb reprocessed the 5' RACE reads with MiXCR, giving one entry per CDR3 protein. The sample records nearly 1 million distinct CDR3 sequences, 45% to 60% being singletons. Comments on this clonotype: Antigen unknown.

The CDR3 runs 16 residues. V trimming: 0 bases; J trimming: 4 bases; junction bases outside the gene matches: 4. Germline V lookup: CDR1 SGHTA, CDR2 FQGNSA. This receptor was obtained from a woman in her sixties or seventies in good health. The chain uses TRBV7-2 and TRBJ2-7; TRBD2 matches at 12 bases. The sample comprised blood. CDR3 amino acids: CASSLAGTSGRYEQYF. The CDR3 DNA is TGTGCCAGCAGCTTAGCCGGAACTAGCGGGAGGTACGAGCAGTACTTC.